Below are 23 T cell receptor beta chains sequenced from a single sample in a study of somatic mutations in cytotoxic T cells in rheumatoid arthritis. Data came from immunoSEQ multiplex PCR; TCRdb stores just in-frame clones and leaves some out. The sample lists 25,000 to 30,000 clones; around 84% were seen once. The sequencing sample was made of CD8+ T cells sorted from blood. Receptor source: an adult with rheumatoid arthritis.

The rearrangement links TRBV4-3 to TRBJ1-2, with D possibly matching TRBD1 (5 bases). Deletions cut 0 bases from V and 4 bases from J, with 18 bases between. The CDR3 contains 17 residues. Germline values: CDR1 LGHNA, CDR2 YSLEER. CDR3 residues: CASSQDRGDYSSYGYTF. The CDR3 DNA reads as TGCGCCAGCAGCCAAGATCGTGGGGACTATTCTAGCTATGGCTACACCTTC.

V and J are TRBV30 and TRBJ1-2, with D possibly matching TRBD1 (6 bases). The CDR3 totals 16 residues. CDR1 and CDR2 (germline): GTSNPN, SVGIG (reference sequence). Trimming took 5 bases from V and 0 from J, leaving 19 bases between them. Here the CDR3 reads CAWLTGIGAANYGYTF. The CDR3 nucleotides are TGTGCCTGGTTGACAGGAATAGGAGCAGCTAACTATGGCTACACCTTC.

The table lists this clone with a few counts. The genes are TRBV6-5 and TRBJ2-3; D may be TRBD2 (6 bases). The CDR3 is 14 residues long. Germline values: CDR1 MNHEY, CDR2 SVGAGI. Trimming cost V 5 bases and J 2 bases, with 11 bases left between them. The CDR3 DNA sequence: TGTGCCAGCAGTCCCGGGACTGTCACAGATACGCAGTATTTT. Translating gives CASSPGTVTDTQYF.

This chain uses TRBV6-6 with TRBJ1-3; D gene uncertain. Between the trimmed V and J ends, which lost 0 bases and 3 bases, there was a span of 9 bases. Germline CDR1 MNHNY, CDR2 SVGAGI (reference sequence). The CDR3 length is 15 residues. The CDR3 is CASSYSASVGNTIYF. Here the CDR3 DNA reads TGTGCCAGCAGTTACTCGGCTTCAGTTGGAAACACCATATATTTT.

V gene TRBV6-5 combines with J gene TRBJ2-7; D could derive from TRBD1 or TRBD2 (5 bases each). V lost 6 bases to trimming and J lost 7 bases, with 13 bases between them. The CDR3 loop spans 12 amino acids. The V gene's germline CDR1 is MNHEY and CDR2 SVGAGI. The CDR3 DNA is TGTGCCAGCAGCCCCCCGAGGGGAGAGCAGTACTTC. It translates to CASSPPRGEQYF.

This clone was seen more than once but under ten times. As DNA, the CDR3 is TGTGCCTGGGGAGATCAGGGGAGGGGCGATCAGCCCCAGCATTTT. It specifies CAWGDQGRGDQPQHF. The genes are TRBV30 and TRBJ1-5, with D perhaps matching TRBD1 (6 bases). This CDR3 comprises 15 residues. V gave up 5 bases and J gave up 5 bases, with 19 bases separating them. In germline, CDR1 is GTSNPN, CDR2 SVGIG (reference sequence).

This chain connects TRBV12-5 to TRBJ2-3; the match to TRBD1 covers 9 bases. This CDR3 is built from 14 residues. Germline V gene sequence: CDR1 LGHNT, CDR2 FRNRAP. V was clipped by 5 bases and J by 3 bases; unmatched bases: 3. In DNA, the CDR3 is TGTGCTAGTGGTCCGGGACAGGGAACAGATACGCAGTATTTT. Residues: CASGPGQGTDTQYF.

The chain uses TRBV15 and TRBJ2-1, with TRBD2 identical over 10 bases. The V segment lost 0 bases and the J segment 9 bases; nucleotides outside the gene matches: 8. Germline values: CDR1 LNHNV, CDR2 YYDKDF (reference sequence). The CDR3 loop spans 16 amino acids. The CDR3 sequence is CATSRDMLAGDGEQFF. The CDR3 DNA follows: TGTGCCACCAGCAGAGATATGCTAGCGGGAGATGGTGAGCAGTTCTTC.

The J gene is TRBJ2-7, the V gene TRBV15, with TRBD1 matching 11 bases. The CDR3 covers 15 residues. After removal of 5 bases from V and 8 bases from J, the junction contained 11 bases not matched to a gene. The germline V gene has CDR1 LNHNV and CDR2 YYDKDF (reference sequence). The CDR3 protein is CATSEAGQGALKQYF. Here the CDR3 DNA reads TGTGCCACCAGCGAGGCAGGACAGGGGGCCCTCAAGCAGTACTTC.

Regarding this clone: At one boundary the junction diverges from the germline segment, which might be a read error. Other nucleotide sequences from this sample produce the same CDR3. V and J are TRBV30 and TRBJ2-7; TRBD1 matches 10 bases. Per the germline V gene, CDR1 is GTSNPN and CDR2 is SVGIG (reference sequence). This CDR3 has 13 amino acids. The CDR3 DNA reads TGTGCCTGGGATGCCGGGACAGGGGACGAACAGTACTTC. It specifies CAWDAGTGDEQYF.

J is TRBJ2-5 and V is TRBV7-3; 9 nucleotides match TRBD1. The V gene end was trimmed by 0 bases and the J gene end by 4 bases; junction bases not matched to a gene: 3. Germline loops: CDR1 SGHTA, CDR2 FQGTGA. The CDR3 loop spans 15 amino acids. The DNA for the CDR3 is TGTGCCAGCAGCTTAACCGGGACAGGGCGAGAGACCCAGTACTTC. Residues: CASSLTGTGRETQYF.

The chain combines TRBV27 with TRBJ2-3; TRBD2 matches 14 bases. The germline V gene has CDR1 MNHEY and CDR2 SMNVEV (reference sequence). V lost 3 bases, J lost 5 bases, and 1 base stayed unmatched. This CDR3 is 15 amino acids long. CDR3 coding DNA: TGTGCCAGCAGTTTCGGGACTAGCGGGAGAGATACGCAGTATTTT. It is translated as CASSFGTSGRDTQYF.

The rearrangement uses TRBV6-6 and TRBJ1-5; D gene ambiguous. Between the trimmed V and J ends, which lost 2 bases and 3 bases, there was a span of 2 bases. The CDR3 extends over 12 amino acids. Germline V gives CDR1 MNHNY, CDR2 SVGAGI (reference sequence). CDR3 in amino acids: CASSYINQPQHF. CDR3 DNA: TGTGCCAGCAGTTACATCAATCAGCCCCAGCATTTT.

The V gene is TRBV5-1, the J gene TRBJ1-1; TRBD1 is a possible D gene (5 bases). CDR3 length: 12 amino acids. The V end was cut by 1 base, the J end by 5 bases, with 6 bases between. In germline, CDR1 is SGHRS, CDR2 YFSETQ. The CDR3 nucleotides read TGCGCCAGCAGCTTGAAGGGGACTGAAGCTTTCTTT. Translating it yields CASSLKGTEAFF.

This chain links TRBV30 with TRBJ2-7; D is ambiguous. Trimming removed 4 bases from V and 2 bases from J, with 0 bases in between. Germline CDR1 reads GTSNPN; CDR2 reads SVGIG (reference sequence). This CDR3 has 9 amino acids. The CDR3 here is CAWTYEQYF. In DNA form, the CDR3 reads TGTGCCTGGACCTACGAGCAGTACTTC.

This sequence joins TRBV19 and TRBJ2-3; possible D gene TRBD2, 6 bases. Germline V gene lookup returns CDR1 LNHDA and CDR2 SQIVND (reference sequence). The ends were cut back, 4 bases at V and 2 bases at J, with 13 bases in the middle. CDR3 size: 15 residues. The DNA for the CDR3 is TGTGCCAGTAGTACCTCGGGACTTTTCACAGATACGCAGTATTTT. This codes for CASSTSGLFTDTQYF.

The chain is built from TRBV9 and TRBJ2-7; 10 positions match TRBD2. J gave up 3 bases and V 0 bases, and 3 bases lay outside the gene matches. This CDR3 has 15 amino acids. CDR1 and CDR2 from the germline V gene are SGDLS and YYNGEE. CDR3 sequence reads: CASSVGLAGGYEQYF. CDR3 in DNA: TGTGCCAGCAGCGTAGGGTTAGCGGGAGGCTACGAGCAGTACTTC.

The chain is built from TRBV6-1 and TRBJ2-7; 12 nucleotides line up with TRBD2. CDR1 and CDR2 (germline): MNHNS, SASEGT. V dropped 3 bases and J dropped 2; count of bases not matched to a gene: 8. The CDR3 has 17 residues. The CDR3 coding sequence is TGTGCCAGCAGTGACCCCCAACTAGCGGGAGGCACCTACGAGCAGTACTTC. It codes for CASSDPQLAGGTYEQYF.

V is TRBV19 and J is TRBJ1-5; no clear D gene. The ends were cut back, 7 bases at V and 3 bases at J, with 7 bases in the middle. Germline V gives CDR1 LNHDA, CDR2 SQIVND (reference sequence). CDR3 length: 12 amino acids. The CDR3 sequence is CASTSYNQPQHF. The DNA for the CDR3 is TGTGCCAGTACGAGCTACAATCAGCCCCAGCATTTT.

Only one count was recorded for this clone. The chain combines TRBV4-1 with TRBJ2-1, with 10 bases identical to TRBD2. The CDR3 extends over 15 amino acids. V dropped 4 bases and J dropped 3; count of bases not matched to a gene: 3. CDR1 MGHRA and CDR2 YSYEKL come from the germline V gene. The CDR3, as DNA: TGCGCCAGCAGCCCTAGCGGGAGTTACTACAATGAGCAGTTCTTC. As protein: CASSPSGSYYNEQFF.

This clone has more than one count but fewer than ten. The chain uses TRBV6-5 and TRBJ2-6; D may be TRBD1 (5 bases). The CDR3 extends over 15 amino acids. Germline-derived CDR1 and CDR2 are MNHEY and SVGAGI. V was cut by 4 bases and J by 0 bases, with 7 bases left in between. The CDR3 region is CASSSRVSGANVLTF. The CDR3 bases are TGTGCCAGCAGTTCCAGGGTCTCTGGGGCCAACGTCCTGACTTTC.

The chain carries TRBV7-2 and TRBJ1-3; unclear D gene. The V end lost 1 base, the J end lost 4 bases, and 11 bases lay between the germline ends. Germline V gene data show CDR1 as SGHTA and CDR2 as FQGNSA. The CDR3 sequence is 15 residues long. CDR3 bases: TGTGCCAGCAGCTTAGAGGCCCCCCCAGGAAACACCATATATTTT. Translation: CASSLEAPPGNTIYF. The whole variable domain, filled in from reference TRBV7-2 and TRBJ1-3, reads GAGVSQSPSNKVTEKGKDVELRCDPISGHTALYWYRQSLGQGLEFLIYFQGNSAPDKSGLPSDRFSAERTGGSVSTLTIQRTQQEDSAVYLCASSLEAPPGNTIYFGEGSWLTVV.

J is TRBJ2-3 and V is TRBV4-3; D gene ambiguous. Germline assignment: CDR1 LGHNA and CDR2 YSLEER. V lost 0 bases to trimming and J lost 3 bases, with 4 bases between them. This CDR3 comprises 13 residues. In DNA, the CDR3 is TGCGCCAGCAGCCAAGATCTGACAGATACGCAGTATTTT. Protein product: CASSQDLTDTQYF.